This T cell receptor (beta chain) was identified in a study of Ad26.COV2.S vaccination and SARS-CoV-2 variants listed by TCRdb under 2021. In terms of the full investigation: Donors in the vaccine arm were drawn from COV1001, a multicentre, randomized, double-blind, placebo-controlled phase I-IIa trial testing Ad26.COV2.S in healthy adults. Ad26.COV2.S was administered intramuscularly at 5 x 10^10 or 1 x 10^11 viral particles, either as a single shot or as two shots given 56 days apart. TCRbeta repertoire sequencing served as the tool for gauging how specific and how broad the SARS-CoV-2-reactive T cell receptors were following Ad26.COV2.S vaccination. A total of roughly 30 samples were included in the TCR-sequenced set, comprising 19 Ad26.COV2.S vaccine recipients, 5 placebo recipients and 8 SARS-CoV-2 convalescent individuals. Trial participants were randomized into five groups of five: low-dose or high-dose Ad26.COV2.S given once or twice, or placebo on both occasions. Throughout the experiments and outcome assessment, investigators stayed blinded to trial group allocation.

The immunoSEQ Assay was the method used to sequence TCRbeta CDR3 regions. After extraction, genomic DNA underwent amplification by bias-controlled multiplex PCR, followed by high-throughput sequencing. In the original analysis: To quantify the absolute abundance of each unique TCRbeta CDR3 region, sequences were collapsed and filtered. Usable DNA was measured by amplifying reference genes present in all nucleated cells, and TCRbeta template counts were normalized to that usable DNA to estimate T cell fraction. Repertoire TCRs were annotated as SARS-CoV-2-specific by exact matching of V gene, CDR3 amino acid sequence and J gene to a known reactive TCR set. The reference SARS-CoV-2 TCR set was obtained from MIRA and was filtered for enrichment in COVID-19-positive ImmuneCODE repertoires, whereby public or cross-reactive TCRs were removed. Using the MIRA antigens, annotated TCRs were further analysed by specific ORF or by position within an ORF. Breadth was defined as the number of annotated unique rearrangements divided by the total number of unique productive rearrangements, and depth was defined as the summed frequency of the annotated unique rearrangements. Two-sided Wilcoxon rank-sum tests were used to compare TCR breadth between groups. TCRdb holds this immuneACCESS table with in-frame rearrangements only. Some clones are missing; in checked studies, unresolved V genes explain under half, and the rest has no known cause. The V and J calls and clone size come from that table; D and trimming were worked out from the DNA. This sample has 250,000 to 300,000 clones in its table, and over 75% of those were observed once. The ten largest clones take up about 3.6% of the sample.

What the work shows at the level of the full study, not this receptor alone: Comparing responses between vaccine doses or regimens was not something the study was powered to do. Higher spike-specific TCR breadth was observed in Ad26.COV2.S recipients than in placebo recipients (P = 0.0014). Non-spike TCR breadth was comparable between vaccine and placebo recipients, consistent with the vaccine containing only spike. According to the authors, total T cell responses may have been underestimated by the TCR breadth and depth analyses. Substantial breadth of spike-specific CD8+ and CD4+ T cell responses was reported after vaccination.

Interpreted using the paper, the treatment or condition label stands for: around 19 received Ad26.COV2.S at low or high dose, single or two shots; a few received placebo; per-sample allocation not given. Repertoires of vaccine and placebo recipients were sequenced from samples taken on day 63 after the first injection. In Cohort 1b, about 27 adults aged 18-55 years were enrolled at a single site in Boston, USA, between 29 July and 7 August 2020. Ad26.COV2.S consisted of a replication-incompetent adenovirus type 26 vector by which a prefusion-stabilized SARS-CoV-2 spike protein from the original Wuhan strain was expressed. About this clone itself: No cognate antigen has been identified for it. The input lacks base qualities; no much larger clone sits a single base away.

The clonotype was recovered from a person between 18 and 60 years old who received the Ad26.COV2.S COVID-19 vaccine or a placebo. This specimen consisted of peripheral blood, obtained in a trial of Ad26.COV2.S vaccine versus placebo.

Here the CDR3 is given as CAISDQGLDRAYTF. The DNA sequence is TGTGCCATCAGTGACCAGGGCCTCGACAGGGCCTACACCTTC. Recombination joined TRBV10-3 with TRBJ1-2; 7 bases in the middle match TRBD1. The cysteine opens and the phenylalanine closes a CDR3 of 14 amino acids. The kept DNA is CDR3 alone, 42 bases in frame from the first base. Sequences ENHRY (CDR1) and SYGVKD (CDR2) are obtained from the germline V gene. Unmatched junction bases come to 11, with V trimmed by 3 bases and J by 10 bases.